These 22 T cell receptor beta chains share one sample of origin, sequenced in a study of blood T cells in healthy people across ages. Then a second PCR, running about 6 to 11 cycles, was carried out with a sample-barcoded 5' primer and a J-beta primer mix. Using its own MiXCR run on the 5' RACE reads, TCRdb lists one record per CDR3 protein. The sample comprises about 680,000 distinct CDR3 sequences, 45% to 50% of which are singletons, and roughly 34% rests with the top ten. Sequenced: blood. The origin of the receptors is a woman aged 60-75 years in good health.

Details on this clonotype: A junction end diverges from the germline sequence, so it may reflect a read error. The J gene is TRBJ2-7, the V gene TRBV7-7; possible D gene TRBD1, 6 bases. CDR3 size: 14 residues. CDR1 and CDR2 (germline): SSHAT, FNYEAQ (reference sequence). CDR3: CASSLSRGNNEQYF. The CDR3 DNA reads TGTGCTAGCAGCTTAAGCAGGGGAAACAATGAGCAGTACTTC.

This clonotype was seen many times. The chain couples TRBV20-1 to TRBJ2-5; D unclear. The V end was cut by 8 bases, the J end by 5 bases, with 12 bases between. From germline, CDR1 is DFQATT and CDR2 SNEGSKA (reference sequence). The CDR3 contains 11 residues. CDR3 sequence: CSPRWAETQYF. CDR3 DNA sequence: TGCAGTCCGCGTTGGGCCGAGACCCAGTACTTC.

In this sample, this clonotype turned up a few times. The CDR3 nucleotides read TGTGCCAGCAGTCCGACAGGGCGGGGCCCCTACGAGCAGTACTTC. Its protein is CASSPTGRGPYEQYF. The gene calls are TRBV12-3 or TRBV12-4 and TRBJ2-4, with D maybe TRBD1 (7 bases). The J call is in doubt because the DNA end fits TRBJ2-7 better. There are 15 residues in the CDR3.

This clonotype came up a few times. The gene calls are TRBV20-1 and TRBJ2-5, with 9 bases that match TRBD2. The CDR3 has 15 amino acids. CDR1 and CDR2 (germline): DFQATT, SNEGSKA (reference sequence). With 0 bases clipped from V and 11 bases from J, the junction kept 13 bases outside the gene matches. CDR3 coding DNA: TGCAGTGCTAGAGATTTAGGACTAGCGTTTTATGAGCAGTACTTC. Protein product: CSARDLGLAFYEQYF.

The chain couples TRBV3-1 to TRBJ2-7, with no clear D. V was clipped by 1 base and J by 0 bases, with 16 bases between them. The CDR3 has 17 residues. Germline-derived CDR1 and CDR2 are LGHDT and YNNKEL (reference sequence). This chain's CDR3 is CASSQGIGRSISYEQYF. In DNA, the CDR3 is TGTGCCAGCAGCCAAGGGATAGGACGGAGCATCTCCTACGAGCAGTACTTC.

CDR3 amino acids: CASRNDRVSSYEQYF. The DNA for the CDR3 is TGTGCCAGCAGAAACGACAGGGTGAGTTCCTACGAGCAGTACTTC. The chain has TRBV6-1 and TRBJ2-7; 7 nucleotides agree with TRBD1. The junction had 9 bases not matched to a gene; V was cut back by 6 bases and J by 1 base. Germline assignment: CDR1 MNHNS and CDR2 SASEGT. The CDR3 consists of 15 residues.

On this clonotype: A much larger clone lies one base from this, so it may be a read error. The V and J genes are TRBV3-1 and TRBJ2-1, with D maybe TRBD2 (6 bases). This CDR3 is built from 17 residues. V lost 2 bases and J 0 bases, leaving 14 bases between the germline ends. Per germline, CDR1 LGHDT and CDR2 YNNKEL (reference sequence). The CDR3 reads CASSQNRGSSSYNEQFF. The CDR3 coding sequence is TGTGCCAGCAGCCAAAATCGGGGGAGCAGCTCCTACAATGAGCAGTTCTTC.

The chain uses TRBV20-1 and TRBJ2-7; possibly TRBD2 for D (5 bases). Germline V gene sequence: CDR1 DFQATT, CDR2 SNEGSKA (reference sequence). V gave up 1 base and J gave up 7 bases, with 17 bases separating them. The CDR3 sequence is 14 residues long. This CDR3 reads CSARGAEAYNEQYF. As DNA, the CDR3 is TGCAGTGCTAGAGGTGCGGAGGCCTACAATGAGCAGTACTTC.

The rearrangement joins TRBV7-2 to TRBJ2-3, with TRBD2 identical over 8 bases. Unmatched junction bases numbered 11, after V lost 1 base and J lost 5 bases. The germline CDR1 and CDR2 sequences are SGHTA and FQGNSA. The CDR3 covers 17 residues. CDR3 coding DNA: TGTGCCAGCAGCTTAGTTTATGGCGGGAGGCCAGGAGATACGCAGTATTTT. This gives the protein CASSLVYGGRPGDTQYF.

This clonotype appeared a few times. The gene calls are TRBV10-3 and TRBJ1-1, with a tentative D call TRBD1 (5 bases). The CDR3 length is 15 residues. CDR1 ENHRY and CDR2 SYGVKD come from the germline V gene. The V gene lost 7 bases and the J gene lost 0 bases, with 15 bases spanning the gap. The CDR3 region has the DNA TGTGCCATCACCGCGGCAGGGAGGGTGAACACTGAAGCTTTCTTT. This translates into CAITAAGRVNTEAFF.

This chain joins TRBV7-7 and TRBJ2-1; D might be TRBD1 (5 bases). Per the germline V gene, CDR1 is SSHAT and CDR2 is FNYEAQ (reference sequence). The CDR3 covers 13 residues. Trimming removed 1 base at V and 10 bases at J, with 11 bases between. CDR3 DNA sequence: TGTGCCAGCAGCTTAGGCTCCCCAGGGGAGCAGTTCTTC. It encodes CASSLGSPGEQFF.

This clonotype was picked up a small number of times. The rearrangement uses TRBV27 and TRBJ2-3; 7 nucleotides line up with TRBD2. Per germline, CDR1 MNHEY and CDR2 SMNVEV (reference sequence). Trimming cost V 5 bases and J 3 bases; bases outside gene matches: 11. CDR3 length: 16 amino acids. CDR3: CASSPLAVEGTDTQYF. CDR3 DNA sequence: TGTGCCAGCAGTCCCCTAGCGGTCGAGGGGACAGATACGCAGTATTTT.

This chain connects TRBV10-3 to TRBJ1-1, with 9 bases aligning to TRBD1. The CDR3 has 15 amino acids. Looked up from germline, CDR1 is ENHRY and CDR2 is SYGVKD. Trimming took 6 bases from V and 0 from J; bases not matched to a gene: 5. In DNA, the CDR3 is TGTGCCATCAGGTGGACAGGGGAGTTGAACACTGAAGCTTTCTTT. Protein sequence: CAIRWTGELNTEAFF.

J is TRBJ1-4 and V is TRBV7-9; D is uncertain. The germline V gene has CDR1 SEHNR and CDR2 FQNEAQ (reference sequence). Trimming removed 8 bases at V and 6 bases at J, with 10 bases between. The CDR3 is 12 amino acids. In DNA form, the CDR3 reads TGTGCCAGCGGGTTCACATATGAAAAACTGTTTTTT. Protein: CASGFTYEKLFF.

In its sample, this clonotype was seen a few times. The DNA for the CDR3 is TGCGCCAGCAGGTCTTGGAGTAGGGCCCTTTACAATGAGCAGTTCTTC. It codes for CASRSWSRALYNEQFF. The chain carries TRBV5-1 and TRBJ2-1; no clear D. With 5 bases removed from V and 4 bases from J, the gap between germline ends came to 19 bases. Germline lookup yields CDR1 SGHRS and CDR2 YFSETQ. The CDR3 is 16 residues long.

This clonotype was detected only a few times. V gene TRBV20-1 combines with J gene TRBJ2-7, with D possibly matching TRBD2 (6 bases). Trimming removed 2 bases from V and 0 bases from J, with 11 bases in between. Germline-derived CDR1 and CDR2 are DFQATT and SNEGSKA (reference sequence). CDR3 length equals 14 residues. The CDR3 DNA reads TGCAGTGCTAGACCGCGGGACCACTCCTACGAGCAGTACTTC. It yields the protein CSARPRDHSYEQYF.

The chain links TRBV9 to TRBJ2-5; the D is unclear. CDR1 SGDLS and CDR2 YYNGEE come from the germline V gene. V was pared by 0 bases and J by 10 bases, with 16 bases between. This CDR3 region has 14 residues. This CDR3 reads CASSVGSLGPVQYF. The CDR3 bases are TGTGCCAGCAGCGTAGGATCCCTAGGCCCAGTCCAGTACTTC.

This rearrangement joins TRBV28 to TRBJ2-6, with D perhaps matching TRBD1 (6 bases). CDR1 MDHEN and CDR2 SYDVKM come from the germline V gene. CDR3 length equals 19 residues. Trimming left V 6 bases short and J 0 bases short, with 21 bases between. Here the CDR3 DNA reads TGTGCCAGCAGAGACTACCTGGGACACTCTGGCTCTGGGGCCAACGTCCTGACTTTC. Amino acid sequence: CASRDYLGHSGSGANVLTF.

The chain links TRBV20-1 to TRBJ2-5; 7 bases agree with TRBD1. Near its end, the DNA agrees better with TRBJ2-7, so the J call may be wrong. CDR3 length: 14 residues. Germline CDR1 and CDR2: DFQATT and SNEGSKA (reference sequence). In nucleotides, the CDR3 is TGCAGTGCTAGAGGGGGACAGAAAATGTACGAGCAGTACGTC. Encoded protein: CSARGGQKMYEQYV.

In its sample, this clonotype was seen many times. This chain joins TRBV11-2 and TRBJ1-2; the D is unclear. The CDR3 loop spans 13 amino acids. Trimming shortened V by 4 bases and J by 4 bases, and 10 bases separated the two germline ends. Looked up from germline, CDR1 is SGHAT and CDR2 is FQNNGV. The CDR3 coding sequence is TGTGCCAGCAGCTCCCAAGGCGGCTATGGCTACACCTTC. Its protein is CASSSQGGYGYTF.

This clonotype was recorded a few times. CDR3 sequence: CSVPGQGFEKLFF. As DNA, the CDR3 is TGCAGCGTTCCGGGACAGGGGTTTGAAAAACTGTTTTTT. The chain employs TRBV29-1 and TRBJ1-4, with 10 bases that match TRBD1. Trimming took 5 bases from V and 7 from J; bases not matched to a gene: 4. CDR1 is SQVTM and CDR2 is ANQGSEA in the germline V gene. The CDR3 loop spans 13 amino acids.

The V gene is TRBV27, the J gene TRBJ1-6; the match to TRBD1 covers 7 bases. Per germline, CDR1 MNHEY and CDR2 SMNVEV (reference sequence). Losses at the gene ends were 3 bases for V and 5 bases for J; bases not matched to a gene: 10. The CDR3 is made up of 17 amino acids. As DNA, the CDR3 is TGTGCCAGCAGTTTCTCGCGCCAGACAGGGAATAATTCACCCCTCCACTTT. As protein: CASSFSRQTGNNSPLHF.